What follows describes a single T cell receptor beta chain. These data come from a study of CD8 T cells in Susac syndrome. V trimming: 5 bases; J trimming: 4 bases; junction bases outside the gene matches: 10. CDR1 and CDR2 from the germline V gene are MDHEN and SYDVKM. This CDR3 comprises 15 residues. An amount of RNA that ranged from about 0.45 to 1 ug was reverse transcribed with random hexamers. The CDR3 of TCR beta was amplified by immunoSEQ multiplex PCR across 54 Vbeta and 13 Jbeta. TCRdb reanalysed the immunoSEQ multiplex PCR reads using MiXCR and keeps one entry per CDR3 protein. The sample yields about 180,000 distinct CDR3 sequences, roughly 92% seen once.

J is TRBJ2-5 and V is TRBV28; 7 bases are shared with TRBD2. Sequencing used CD4+ T cells from PBMCs. The receptor comes from a human donor with multiple sclerosis. As DNA, the CDR3 is TGTGCCAGCAGTCCGCACATGGGGAGGGGAGAGACCCAGTACTTC. It encodes CASSPHMGRGETQYF. The variable domain in full, with the rest retrieved from reference TRBV28 and TRBJ2-5, is DVKVTQSSRYLVKRTGEKVFLECVQDMDHENMFWYRQDPGLGLRLIYFSYDVKMKEKGDIPEGYSVSREKKERFSLILESASTNQTSMYLCASSPHMGRGETQYFGPGTRLLVL.